A selection of T cell receptor beta chains follows, all from one sample in a study of shared clonotypes between healthy human individuals. Profiled with immunoSEQ multiplex PCR; TCRdb holds only in-frame clones, not every one. The table shows more than 2 million clones, with over 85% occurring only once. Input material: naive CD4+ T cells sorted from blood. Source of these receptors: a man between 18 and 29 years old in good health. The CDR3 runs from the conserved cysteine through the conserved F or W. D genes are given only for firm matches. A row's size may be missing; if present it is once, few, many or a size class.

j_gene	abundance	v_gene	d_gene	CDR3aa	CDR3nt
TRBJ2-7	NA	TRBV30	NA	CAWSQGREHEQYF	TGTGCCTGGAGTCAGGGAAGGGAGCACGAGCAGTACTTC
TRBJ2-5	NA	TRBV28	TRBD2	CASSLLAGPETQYF	TGTGCCAGCAGCCTACTAGCGGGGCCGGAGACCCAGTACTTC
TRBJ1-2	NA	TRBV30	TRBD1	CAWSPGQKYGYTF	TGTGCCTGGAGTCCGGGACAGAAATATGGCTACACCTTC
TRBJ1-6	few	TRBV19	NA	CASSIGARNSPLHF	TGTGCCAGTAGTATCGGGGCTCGGAATTCACCCCTCCACTTT
TRBJ2-3	NA	TRBV6-5	TRBD2	CASSPTSGSPDTQYF	TGTGCCAGCAGCCCGACTAGCGGGAGCCCAGATACGCAGTATTTT
TRBJ1-2	NA	TRBV4-1	TRBD1	CASSSTRDRDYGYTF	TGCGCCAGCAGCTCGACCCGGGACAGGGACTATGGCTACACCTTC
TRBJ2-7	once	TRBV30	TRBD2	CAWSVRASGRAVQYYEQYF	TGTGCCTGGAGTGTACGGGCTAGCGGGAGGGCCGTTCAGTACTACGAGCAGTACTTC
TRBJ2-2	NA	TRBV10-3	NA	CATGGLAPTGELFF	TGTGCCACAGGGGGGCTAGCGCCCACCGGGGAGCTGTTTTTT
TRBJ1-2	NA	TRBV27	TRBD1	CASSLRRGLVSNYGYTF	TGTGCCAGCAGTTTACGCAGGGGGCTGGTTTCTAACTATGGCTACACCTTC
TRBJ2-5	NA	TRBV4-3	TRBD2	CASSQGVSGNLETQYF	TGCGCCAGCAGCCAAGGGGTTAGCGGGAATTTAGAGACCCAGTACTTC
TRBJ2-1	once	TRBV7-2	NA	CASSEGARGEQFF	TGTGCCAGCAGCGAAGGGGCCCGGGGTGAGCAGTTCTTC
TRBJ2-7	NA	TRBV20-1	TRBD2	CSIDSGYEQYF	TGCAGTATAGATAGCGGGTACGAGCAGTACTTC
TRBJ2-7	NA	TRBV6-4	TRBD2	CASREITSEAYEQYF	TGTGCCAGCAGGGAAATAACTAGCGAGGCCTACGAGCAGTACTTC
TRBJ2-7	NA	TRBV11-3	NA	CASSLSGSPYEQYF	TGTGCCAGCAGCTTAAGCGGGTCCCCCTACGAGCAGTACTTC
TRBJ1-1	NA	TRBV2	NA	CASSSPIPRGEVETEAFF	TGTGCCAGCAGCTCTCCGATCCCTCGGGGGGAAGTAGAGACTGAAGCTTTCTTT
TRBJ2-1	NA	TRBV6-5	TRBD2	CASSRGVRYNEQFF	TGTGCCAGCAGCCGGGGGGTCCGCTACAATGAGCAGTTCTTC
TRBJ1-3	NA	TRBV9	NA	CASSPDWGNTIYF	TGTGCCAGCAGCCCCGATTGGGGAAACACCATATATTTT
TRBJ1-4	NA	TRBV6-5	NA	CASSNRGRGEKLFF	TGTGCCAGCAGTAACCGGGGGAGAGGTGAAAAACTGTTTTTT
TRBJ1-6	few	TRBV7-9	TRBD1	CASSMTGVYSPLHF	TGTGCCAGCAGCATGACAGGGGTGTATTCACCCCTCCACTTT
TRBJ2-7	NA	TRBV6-5	TRBD2	CASRGLAGYEQYF	TGTGCCAGCCGAGGACTAGCGGGCTACGAGCAGTACTTC